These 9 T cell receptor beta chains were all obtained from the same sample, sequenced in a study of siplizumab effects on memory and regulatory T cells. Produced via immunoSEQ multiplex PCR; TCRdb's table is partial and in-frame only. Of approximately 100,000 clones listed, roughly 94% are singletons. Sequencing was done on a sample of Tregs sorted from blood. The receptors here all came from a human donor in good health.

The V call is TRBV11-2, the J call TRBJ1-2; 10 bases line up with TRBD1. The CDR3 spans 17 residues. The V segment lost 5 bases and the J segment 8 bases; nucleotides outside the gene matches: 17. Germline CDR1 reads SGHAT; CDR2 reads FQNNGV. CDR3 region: CASSQYPGQGYGVGYTF. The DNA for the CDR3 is TGTGCCAGCAGCCAATACCCGGGACAGGGGTACGGAGTAGGCTACACCTTC.

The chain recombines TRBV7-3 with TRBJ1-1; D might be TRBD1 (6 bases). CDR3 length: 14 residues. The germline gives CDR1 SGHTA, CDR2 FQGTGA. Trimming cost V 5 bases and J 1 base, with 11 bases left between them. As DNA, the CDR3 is TGTGCCAGCAGCCGTGGGGGCCCGAACACTGAAGCTTTCTTT. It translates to CASSRGGPNTEAFF.

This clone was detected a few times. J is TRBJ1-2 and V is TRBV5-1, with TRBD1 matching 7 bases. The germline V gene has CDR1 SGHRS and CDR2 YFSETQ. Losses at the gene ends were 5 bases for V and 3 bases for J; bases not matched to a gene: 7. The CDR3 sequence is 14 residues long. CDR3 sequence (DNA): TGCGCCAGCAGTACGCGACAGGGTGACTATGGCTACACCTTC. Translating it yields CASSTRQGDYGYTF.

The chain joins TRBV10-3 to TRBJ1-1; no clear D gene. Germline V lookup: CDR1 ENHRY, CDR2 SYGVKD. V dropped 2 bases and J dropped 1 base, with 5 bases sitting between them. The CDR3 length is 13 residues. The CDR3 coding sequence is TGTGCCATCAGTGAGATCGCGAACACTGAAGCTTTCTTT. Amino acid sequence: CAISEIANTEAFF.

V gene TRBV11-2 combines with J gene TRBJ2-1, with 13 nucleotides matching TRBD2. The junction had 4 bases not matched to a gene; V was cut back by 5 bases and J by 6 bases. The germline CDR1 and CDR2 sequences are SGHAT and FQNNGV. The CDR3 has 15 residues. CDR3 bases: TGTGCCAGCAGCCTACGGACTAGCGGGGGCAATGAGCAGTTCTTC. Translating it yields CASSLRTSGGNEQFF. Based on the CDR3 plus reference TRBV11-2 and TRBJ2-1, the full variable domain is EAGVAQSPRYKIIEKRQSVAFWCNPISGHATLYWYQQILGQGPKLLIQFQNNGVVDDSQLPKDRFSAERLKGVDSTLKIQPAKLEDSAVYLCASSLRTSGGNEQFFGPGTRLTVL.

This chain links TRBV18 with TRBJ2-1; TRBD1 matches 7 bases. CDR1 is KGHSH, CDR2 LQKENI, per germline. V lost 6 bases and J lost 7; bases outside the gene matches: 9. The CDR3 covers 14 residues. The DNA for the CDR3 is TGTGCCAGCTCGGAAAACAGGGGATGGAATGAGCAGTTCTTC. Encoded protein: CASSENRGWNEQFF.

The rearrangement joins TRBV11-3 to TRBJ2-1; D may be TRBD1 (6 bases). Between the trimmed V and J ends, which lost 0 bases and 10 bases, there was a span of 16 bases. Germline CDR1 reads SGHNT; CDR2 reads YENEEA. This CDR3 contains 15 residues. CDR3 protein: CASSLETGSPKEQFF. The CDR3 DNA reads TGTGCCAGCAGCTTAGAGACAGGCTCCCCTAAGGAGCAGTTCTTC.

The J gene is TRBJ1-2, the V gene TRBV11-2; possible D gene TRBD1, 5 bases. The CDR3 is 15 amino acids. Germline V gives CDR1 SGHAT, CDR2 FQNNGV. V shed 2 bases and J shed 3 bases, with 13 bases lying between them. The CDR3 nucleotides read TGTGCCAGCAGCTTATTAGCAGGGATGGACTATGGCTACACCTTC. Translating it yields CASSLLAGMDYGYTF.

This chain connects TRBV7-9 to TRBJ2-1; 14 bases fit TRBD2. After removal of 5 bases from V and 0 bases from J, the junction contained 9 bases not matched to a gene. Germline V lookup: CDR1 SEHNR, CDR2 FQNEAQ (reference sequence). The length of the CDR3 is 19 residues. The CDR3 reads CASSHGTSGGPSSYNEQFF. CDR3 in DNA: TGTGCCAGCAGCCACGGGACTAGCGGGGGCCCAAGCTCCTACAATGAGCAGTTCTTC. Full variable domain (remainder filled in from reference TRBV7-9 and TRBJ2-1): DTGVSQNPRHKITKRGQNVTFRCDPISEHNRLYWYRQTLGQGPEFLTYFQNEAQLEKSRLLSDRFSAERPKGSFSTLEIQRTEQGDSAMYLCASSHGTSGGPSSYNEQFFGPGTRLTVL.